Presented here are 21 T cell receptor beta chains from one specimen sequenced in a study of blood T cells in healthy people across ages. The second PCR ran about 6 to 11 cycles with a sample-barcoded 5' primer and J-beta primers. TCRdb reprocessed the 5' RACE reads with MiXCR, giving one entry per CDR3 protein. The table records hundreds of thousands of distinct CDR3 sequences, roughly 50% of them present only once. The sequenced sample consisted of blood. The receptors were sampled from a man between 35 and 55 years old in good health.

The rearrangement uses TRBV5-1 and TRBJ2-1, with 8 bases that match TRBD1. The CDR3 has 17 amino acids. The junction had 13 bases not matched to a gene; V was cut back by 4 bases and J by 4 bases. The V gene's germline CDR1 is SGHRS and CDR2 YFSETQ. Written as DNA, the CDR3 is TGCGCCAGCAGCCCCCGCGGACAGGGCCAAATTTACAATGAGCAGTTCTTC. Translated, it gives CASSPRGQGQIYNEQFF.

The chain employs TRBV5-1 and TRBJ2-3; possibly TRBD1 for D (5 bases). V was clipped by 2 bases and J by 2 bases, with 9 bases between them. The CDR3 totals 14 residues. The germline V gene has CDR1 SGHRS and CDR2 YFSETQ. This chain's CDR3 is CASSLLQVTDTQYF. In DNA, the CDR3 is TGCGCCAGCAGCTTATTACAGGTCACAGATACGCAGTATTTT.

The chain employs TRBV11-2 and TRBJ2-1, with 10 nucleotides matching TRBD1. Trimming cost V 3 bases and J 12 bases; bases outside gene matches: 5. CDR1 is SGHAT and CDR2 is FQNNGV in the germline V gene. CDR3 length equals 13 residues. The CDR3 loop reads CASSLTRDRGQFF. In DNA, the CDR3 is TGTGCCAGCAGCTTGACAAGGGACAGGGGGCAGTTCTTC.

This chain connects TRBV20-1 to TRBJ1-2, with TRBD1 identical over 7 bases. The germline V gene encodes CDR1 DFQATT and CDR2 SNEGSKA (reference sequence). The ends lost 5 bases at V and 1 base at J; junction bases unmatched: 13. This CDR3 region has 16 residues. The CDR3 nucleotides read TGCAGTGCTCCTTCCCCCCGGGACAGAAATAACTATGGCTACACCTTC. It translates to CSAPSPRDRNNYGYTF.

This clonotype has just a few counts. The V gene is TRBV12-3 or TRBV12-4, the J gene TRBJ2-4, with TRBD2 matching 11 bases. Matching the DNA end better, TRBJ2-7 makes the J call doubtful. CDR3 length equals 14 residues. The CDR3 here is CASSYTSGGDEQYF. The CDR3 nucleotides are TGTGCCAGCAGTTATACTAGCGGGGGAGACGAGCAGTACTTC.

The CDR3 loop reads CASSLGSGWNYNEQFF. The CDR3, as DNA: TGTGCCAGCAGCTTAGGATCGGGCTGGAACTACAATGAGCAGTTCTTC. The chain joins TRBV7-2 to TRBJ2-1; D call uncertain. This CDR3 has 16 residues. Germline V CDR1 and CDR2: SGHTA, FQGNSA. Between the trimmed V and J ends, which lost 1 base and 3 bases, there was a span of 13 bases.

This chain links TRBV6-5 with TRBJ2-7; 7 bases are shared with TRBD1. Germline V CDR1 and CDR2: MNHEY, SVGAGI. This CDR3 is built from 14 residues. V was clipped by 2 bases and J by 2 bases; unmatched bases: 3. CDR3 DNA sequence: TGTGCCAGCAGTTACAGTCAGGGGGCCTACGAGCAGTACTTC. Protein: CASSYSQGAYEQYF.

The V gene is TRBV3-1, the J gene TRBJ2-1, with D tentatively TRBD2 (6 bases). This CDR3 spans 13 amino acids. The V gene lost 4 bases and the J gene lost 5 bases, with 9 bases spanning the gap. The germline CDR1 and CDR2 sequences are LGHDT and YNNKEL (reference sequence). The CDR3 region is CASSRRLDNEQFF. CDR3 sequence (DNA): TGTGCCAGCAGCCGGAGACTAGACAATGAGCAGTTCTTC.

The chain employs TRBV18 and TRBJ2-7, with 8 positions matching TRBD2. Matching the DNA end better, TRBJ2-5 makes the J call doubtful. Per germline, CDR1 KGHSH and CDR2 LQKENI. This CDR3 has 18 amino acids. The CDR3, as DNA: TGTGCCAGCTCACTACAAGGTCCCGGGACTAGGAATTCGGTGACCCAGTACTTC. As protein: CASSLQGPGTRNSVTQYF.

This clonotype was detected a few times. J is TRBJ2-5 and V is TRBV3-1; no definite D call. The CDR3 length is 14 residues. Trimming left V 1 base short and J 4 bases short, with 10 bases between. Germline V gene lookup returns CDR1 LGHDT and CDR2 YNNKEL (reference sequence). CDR3 loop: CASSQGSHPETQYF. The DNA of the CDR3 is TGTGCCAGCAGCCAAGGATCCCACCCAGAGACCCAGTACTTC.

The chain employs TRBV11-2 and TRBJ2-1; 9 nucleotides match TRBD2. The CDR3 consists of 16 residues. The V and J ends lost 5 bases and 5 bases, in that order; junction bases with no gene match: 10. Germline V CDR1 and CDR2: SGHAT, FQNNGV. In DNA, the CDR3 is TGTGCCAGCAGCGGTACGTTGTCTAGCGGGAACAATGAGCAGTTCTTC. This sequence encodes CASSGTLSSGNNEQFF.

The genes are TRBV29-1 and TRBJ1-1; D is uncertain. The CDR3 contains 16 residues. V was shortened by 0 bases and J by 4 bases, with 18 bases between the two germline ends. Germline-derived CDR1 and CDR2 are SQVTM and ANQGSEA. CDR3 sequence: CSVEDLWEGAGTEAFF. The CDR3 bases are TGCAGCGTTGAAGATCTATGGGAGGGCGCTGGCACTGAAGCTTTCTTT.

The chain is built from TRBV10-3 and TRBJ2-6; D not certain. Per the germline V gene, CDR1 is ENHRY and CDR2 is SYGVKD. Trimming shortened V by 10 bases and J by 3 bases, and 16 bases separated the two germline ends. This CDR3 is built from 15 residues. In DNA, the CDR3 is TGTGCCACCAACGACCCGGGTAGTGGGGCCAACGTCCTGACTTTC. Its translation: CATNDPGSGANVLTF.

V and J are TRBV28 and TRBJ2-7; possible D gene TRBD2, 5 bases. The V end lost 4 bases, the J end lost 7 bases, and 26 bases lay between the germline ends. This CDR3 contains 17 residues. In germline, CDR1 is MDHEN, CDR2 SYDVKM. The CDR3 spells CASSSPSDPSSYNEQYF. CDR3 nucleotides: TGTGCCAGCAGTTCCCCTTCGGACCCTAGCTCCTACAATGAGCAGTACTTC.

On this clonotype: At one end the junction does not follow the germline gene, possibly because of a read error. The gene calls are TRBV7-2 and TRBJ2-5; D might be TRBD1 (5 bases). Per germline, CDR1 SGHTA and CDR2 FQGNSA. The CDR3 consists of 14 residues. CDR3 region: CASSLRTTREAQYF. The CDR3 coding sequence is TGTGCCAGCAGCCTGCGGACAACAAGAGAGGCCCAGTACTTC.

V usage is TRBV7-2 and J usage is TRBJ2-7; a possible D gene is TRBD1 (6 bases). CDR1 is SGHTA, CDR2 FQGNSA, per germline. This CDR3 spans 14 amino acids. Trimming pared 8 bases from V and 2 bases from J, leaving 16 bases between. The CDR3 DNA reads as TGTGCCAGCTCACCCGGCAGGGGACCCTACGAGCAGTACTTC. Protein: CASSPGRGPYEQYF. Together with reference TRBV7-2 and TRBJ2-7, the CDR3 gives the full variable domain: GAGVSQSPSNKVTEKGKDVELRCDPISGHTALYWYRQSLGQGLEFLIYFQGNSAPDKSGLPSDRFSAERTGGSVSTLTIQRTQQEDSAVYLCASSPGRGPYEQYFGPGTRLTVT.

The gene calls are TRBV20-1 and TRBJ2-1; D is possibly TRBD1 (5 bases). Between the trimmed V and J ends, which lost 0 bases and 8 bases, there was a span of 23 bases. The V gene's germline CDR1 is DFQATT and CDR2 SNEGSKA (reference sequence). This CDR3 region has 17 residues. The DNA of the CDR3 is TGCAGTGCTAGAGACCCCTATTCGACAGTCCAGGTCGATGAGCAGTTCTTC. As protein: CSARDPYSTVQVDEQFF.

This clonotype occurred once. CDR3 nucleotide sequence: TGTGCCAGCAGTTTGTCAACCGGGACAGGGGGCGGCTACGAGCAGTACTTC. Protein product: CASSLSTGTGGGYEQYF. The V gene is TRBV27, the J gene TRBJ2-7; the match to TRBD1 covers 12 bases. The V gene end was trimmed by 3 bases and the J gene end by 3 bases; junction bases not matched to a gene: 9. CDR3 size: 17 residues. Germline-derived CDR1 and CDR2 are MNHEY and SMNVEV (reference sequence).

V is TRBV27 and J is TRBJ2-1; D tentatively reads TRBD1 or TRBD2 (5 bases each). Trimming stripped 4 bases from V and 4 bases from J, with 11 bases between. The V gene's germline CDR1 is MNHEY and CDR2 SMNVEV (reference sequence). The CDR3 sequence is 14 residues long. The CDR3 region is CASSYRTLYNEQFF. For the CDR3, the DNA is TGTGCCAGCAGTTACAGGACTCTTTACAATGAGCAGTTCTTC.

The chain is built from TRBV27 and TRBJ2-1, with a tentative D call TRBD1 (5 bases). Germline lookup yields CDR1 MNHEY and CDR2 SMNVEV (reference sequence). The CDR3 is 13 residues long. V was trimmed by 4 bases and J by 7 bases, leaving 11 bases between them. The DNA of the CDR3 is TGTGCCAGCAGTTCGATTAACAGGAATGAGCAGTTCTTC. It encodes CASSSINRNEQFF.

This sequence joins TRBV29-1 and TRBJ2-1; TRBD1 matches at 9 bases. The ends lost 6 bases at V and 2 bases at J; junction bases unmatched: 5. The CDR3 consists of 14 residues. Germline assignment: CDR1 SQVTM and CDR2 ANQGSEA. CDR3: CSVEGQGTYNEQFF. The CDR3 bases are TGCAGCGTCGAGGGACAGGGTACCTACAATGAGCAGTTCTTC.